This paragraph covers one TCR beta chain sequence. The data were obtained in a study of OX40 agonist ivuxolimab in advanced cancers. Repertoires were generated with immunoSEQ multiplex PCR, while TCRdb's copy carries only in-frame clones and drops some. This sample yields about 74,000 clones, of which about 86% are seen a single time; approximately 7% belongs to the top ten. Germline CDR1 is SGHRS and CDR2 is YFSETQ. The length of the CDR3 is 16 residues. With 3 bases removed from V and 10 bases from J, the gap between germline ends came to 20 bases. This TCR derives from an adult with an advanced solid tumor such as melanoma, head and neck, liver or kidney cancer. The gene calls are TRBV5-1 and TRBJ1-6; a weak D match, TRBD1 (5 bases). Sequencing used CD4+ or CD8+ T cells sorted from blood, obtained in a trial of the OX40 agonist ivuxolimab. The CDR3 sequence: CASSSSRGRVKSPLHF. The CDR3 DNA is TGCGCCAGCAGCTCCTCGCGAGGCAGGGTGAAGTCACCCCTCCACTTT. The whole variable domain, remainder taken from reference TRBV5-1 and TRBJ1-6, is KAGVTQTPRYLIKTRGQQVTLSCSPISGHRSVSWYQQTPGQGLQFLFEYFSETQRNKGNFPGRFSGRQFSNSRSEMNVSTLELGDSALYLCASSSSRGRVKSPLHFGNGTRLTVT.